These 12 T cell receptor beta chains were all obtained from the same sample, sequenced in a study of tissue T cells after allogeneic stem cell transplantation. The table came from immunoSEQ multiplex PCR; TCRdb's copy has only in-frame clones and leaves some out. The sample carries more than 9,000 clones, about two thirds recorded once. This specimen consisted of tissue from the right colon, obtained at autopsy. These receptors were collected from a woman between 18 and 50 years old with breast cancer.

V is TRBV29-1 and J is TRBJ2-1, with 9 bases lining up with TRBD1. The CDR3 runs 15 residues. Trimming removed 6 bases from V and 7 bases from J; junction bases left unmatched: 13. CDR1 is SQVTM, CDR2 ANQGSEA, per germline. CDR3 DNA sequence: TGCAGCGTGATCTCCGGGACAGGGAGGTATAATGAGCAGTTCTTC. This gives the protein CSVISGTGRYNEQFF.

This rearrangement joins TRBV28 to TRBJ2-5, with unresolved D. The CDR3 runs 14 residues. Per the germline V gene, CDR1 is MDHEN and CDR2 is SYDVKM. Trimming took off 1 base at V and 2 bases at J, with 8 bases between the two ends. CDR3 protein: CASSLLGFQETQYF. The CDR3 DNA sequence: TGTGCCAGCAGTTTATTGGGTTTTCAAGAGACCCAGTACTTC.

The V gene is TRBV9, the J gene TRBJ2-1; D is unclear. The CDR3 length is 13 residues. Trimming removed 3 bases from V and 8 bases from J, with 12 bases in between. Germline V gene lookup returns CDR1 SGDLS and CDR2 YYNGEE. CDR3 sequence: CASSAPPFDEQFF. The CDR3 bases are TGTGCCAGCAGCGCTCCACCTTTCGATGAGCAGTTCTTC.

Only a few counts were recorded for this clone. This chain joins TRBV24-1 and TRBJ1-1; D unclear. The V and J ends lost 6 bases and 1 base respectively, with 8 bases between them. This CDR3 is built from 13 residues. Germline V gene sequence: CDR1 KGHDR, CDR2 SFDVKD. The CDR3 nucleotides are TGTGCCACCAGTTTAGCGGGGAACACTGAAGCTTTCTTT. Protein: CATSLAGNTEAFF.

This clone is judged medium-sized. The CDR3 DNA is TGCGCCAGCAGCTTTAGCGGGAACACCGGGGAGCTGTTTTTT. Residues: CASSFSGNTGELFF. The V gene is TRBV5-1, the J gene TRBJ2-2; tentatively, D is TRBD2 (6 bases). CDR3 length equals 14 residues. The germline V gene encodes CDR1 SGHRS and CDR2 YFSETQ. V was pared by 2 bases and J by 1 base, with 6 bases between.

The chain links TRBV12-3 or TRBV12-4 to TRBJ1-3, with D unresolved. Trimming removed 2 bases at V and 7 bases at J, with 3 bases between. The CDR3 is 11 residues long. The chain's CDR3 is CASSLRNTIYF. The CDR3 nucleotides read TGTGCCAGCAGTTTAAGGAACACCATATATTTT.

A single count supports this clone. CDR3 coding DNA: TGTGCCTGGAGTACGACTGGGACTAGCGGCCAAGAGACCCAGTACTTC. Encoded protein: CAWSTTGTSGQETQYF. The J gene is TRBJ2-5, the V gene TRBV30; 11 bases match TRBD2. The CDR3 totals 16 residues. V was pared by 2 bases and J by 1 base, with 6 bases of the junction left unmatched. Germline CDR1 GTSNPN, CDR2 SVGIG (reference sequence). Full variable domain (remainder filled in from reference TRBV30 and TRBJ2-5): SQTIHQWPATLVQPVGSPLSLECTVEGTSNPNLYWYRQAAGRGLQLLFYSVGIGQISSEVPQNLSASRPQDRQFILSSKKLLLSDSGFYLCAWSTTGTSGQETQYFGPGTRLLVL.

In DNA, the CDR3 is TGTGCCAGCAGTGAAGTGGGAGCGGGATTCGGCAATGAGCAGTTCTTC. It is translated as CASSEVGAGFGNEQFF. The chain has TRBV6-1 and TRBJ2-1, with 7 bases aligning to TRBD2. After removal of 1 base from V and 6 bases from J, the junction contained 9 bases not matched to a gene. The CDR3 is 16 amino acids. Germline assignment: CDR1 MNHNS and CDR2 SASEGT.

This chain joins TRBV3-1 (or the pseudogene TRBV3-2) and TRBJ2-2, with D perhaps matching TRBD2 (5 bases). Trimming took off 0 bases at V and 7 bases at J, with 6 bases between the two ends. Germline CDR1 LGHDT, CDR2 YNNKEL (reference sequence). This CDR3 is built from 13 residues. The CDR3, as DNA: TGTGCCAGCAGCCAAGAACGGGGCGGGGAGCTGTTTTTT. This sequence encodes CASSQERGGELFF.

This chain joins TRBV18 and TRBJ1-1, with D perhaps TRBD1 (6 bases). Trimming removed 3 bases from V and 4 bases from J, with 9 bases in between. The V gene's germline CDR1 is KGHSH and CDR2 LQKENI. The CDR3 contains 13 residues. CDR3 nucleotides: TGTGCCAGCTCACCGGGACACGGCACTGAAGCTTTCTTT. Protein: CASSPGHGTEAFF.

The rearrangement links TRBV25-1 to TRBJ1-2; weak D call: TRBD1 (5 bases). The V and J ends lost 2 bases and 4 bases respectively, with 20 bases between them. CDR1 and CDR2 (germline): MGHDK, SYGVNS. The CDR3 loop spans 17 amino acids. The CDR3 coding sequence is TGTGCCAGCAGTGAAAGGTTCGCGGTTCCCGGGGGCTATGGCTACACCTTC. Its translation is CASSERFAVPGGYGYTF.

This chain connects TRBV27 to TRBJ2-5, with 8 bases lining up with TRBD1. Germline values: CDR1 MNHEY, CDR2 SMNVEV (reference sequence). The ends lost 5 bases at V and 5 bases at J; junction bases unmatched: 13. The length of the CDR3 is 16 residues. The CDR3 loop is CASSRQGPEVGETQYF. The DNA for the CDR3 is TGTGCCAGCAGTAGACAGGGGCCGGAGGTGGGGGAGACCCAGTACTTC.